This T cell receptor beta chain stems from a study of technical replicates of blood from a few donors. Sequenced by immunoSEQ multiplex PCR; TCRdb stores in-frame clones only, minus some. The table includes some 79,000 clones, 91% detected once. The trim removed 5 bases at V and 3 bases at J, leaving 2 bases unmatched. Germline-derived CDR1 and CDR2 are MNHEY and SMNVEV (reference sequence). The CDR3 covers 13 residues. The chain uses TRBV27 and TRBJ2-7, with TRBD1 matching over 9 bases. The receptor comes from a human donor in good health. Some clones in this sample may be carry-over from other donors' samples. What was sequenced was T cells isolated from PBMCs. The CDR3 sequence: CASSMDRGYEQYF. The DNA of the CDR3 is TGTGCCAGCAGTATGGACAGGGGCTACGAGCAGTACTTC.